Listed below are T cell receptor beta chains from one sample, sequenced in a study of tumor and adjacent non-tumor tissue in lung cancer. TCRdb itself ran the multiplex PCR reads through MiXCR, one entry per CDR3 protein. Among tens of thousands of distinct CDR3 sequences, around 70% were seen once, and the ten largest hold under 9.5%. The sequenced sample consisted of lung tumor tissue. These TCRs come from a middle-aged woman with non-small cell lung cancer. The CDR3 runs from the conserved cysteine through the conserved F or W. Fields, in order: V gene, J gene, clone size, D gene, CDR3 protein, CDR3 DNA. A D gene is named only where the DNA matches it firmly. Size tells how often a clone was seen (once, few, many) or the class of an expanded clone, and some rows leave it out.

v_gene: TRBV11-2
j_gene: TRBJ2-1
abundance: NA
d_gene: NA
CDR3aa: CASSLDPRGGIKQFF
CDR3nt: TGTGCCAGCAGCTTGGATCCCAGGGGGGGGATTAAGCAGTTCTTC

v_gene: TRBV11-2
j_gene: TRBJ2-5
abundance: NA
d_gene: TRBD2
CDR3aa: CASSISGGALEAQYF
CDR3nt: TGCGCCAGCAGCATTAGCGGGGGGGCTTTGGAGGCCCAGTACTTC

v_gene: TRBV6-6
j_gene: TRBJ2-3
abundance: NA
d_gene: NA
CDR3aa: CASSEDDMQYF
CDR3nt: TGTGCCAGCAGCGAGGATGATATGCAGTATTTT

v_gene: TRBV4-1
j_gene: TRBJ2-3
abundance: NA
d_gene: TRBD1
CDR3aa: CASSRPGGGTNTQYF
CDR3nt: TGCGCCAGCAGCCGCCCAGGGGGCGGTACAAATACGCAATATTTT

v_gene: TRBV11-2
j_gene: TRBJ2-6
abundance: NA
d_gene: NA
CDR3aa: CASNWSDLPGANVLTF
CDR3nt: TGTGCCAGTAACTGGTCAGACCTCCCCGGGGCCAACGTCCTGACTTTC

v_gene: TRBV20-1
j_gene: TRBJ1-4
abundance: many
d_gene: TRBD1
CDR3aa: CSARDETGETNEKLFF
CDR3nt: TGCAGTGCTAGAGACGAGACAGGGGAGACTAATGAAAAACTGTTTTTT

v_gene: TRBV11-3
j_gene: TRBJ1-3
abundance: NA
d_gene: NA
CDR3aa: CASSLHPSGNIYF
CDR3nt: TGTGCCAGCAGCTTACATCCCAGTGGCAACATATATTTT

v_gene: TRBV7-8
j_gene: TRBJ2-7
abundance: NA
d_gene: NA
CDR3aa: CASSLERGNSYEQYF
CDR3nt: TGTGCCAGCAGCTTAGAGAGGGGAAACTCCTACGAGCAGTACTTC

v_gene: TRBV13
j_gene: TRBJ2-1
abundance: once
d_gene: NA
CDR3aa: CASSFSVFTDNEHFF
CDR3nt: TGTGCCAGCAGCTTTAGCGTATTTACGGACAATGAGCACTTCTTC

v_gene: TRBV4-2
j_gene: TRBJ2-3
abundance: many
d_gene: TRBD2
CDR3aa: CASSQTGLAGGDTQYF
CDR3nt: TGTGCCAGCAGCCAAACGGGACTAGCGGGAGGGGATACGCAGTATTTT

v_gene: TRBV6-6
j_gene: TRBJ1-6
abundance: few
d_gene: TRBD1
CDR3aa: CAGSLRTGEYSHLHF
CDR3nt: TGTGCCGGCAGTTTAAGGACAGGGGAGTATTCACACCTCCACTTT

v_gene: TRBV5-4
j_gene: TRBJ2-7
abundance: NA
d_gene: TRBD1
CDR3aa: CASSLGGTGFYVQYF
CDR3nt: TGTGCCAGCAGCTTGGGAGGGACAGGGTTTTACGTGCAATACTTC

v_gene: TRBV7-2
j_gene: TRBJ2-1
abundance: NA
d_gene: TRBD2
CDR3aa: CASSLAGGIHEQFF
CDR3nt: TGTGCCAGCAGCTTAGCGGGGGGGATACATGAGCAGTTCTTC

v_gene: TRBV6-6
j_gene: TRBJ2-7
abundance: NA
d_gene: NA
CDR3aa: CASTLGPQAYYEPYF
CDR3nt: TGCGCCAGCACCCTGGGCCCACAGGCCTACTACGAGCCGTACTTC

v_gene: TRBV6-2/TRBV6-3
j_gene: TRBJ2-3
abundance: NA
d_gene: NA
CDR3aa: CTSAPYDPAADTQYF
CDR3nt: TGTACCAGCGCCCCATATGACCCCGCGGCAGATACGCAGTATTTT

v_gene: TRBV29-1
j_gene: TRBJ2-7
abundance: NA
d_gene: NA
CDR3aa: CSATRTCGKRAYEQYF
CDR3nt: TGCAGCGCCACCCGCACCTGCGGGAAGAGAGCCTACGAGCAGTACTTC

v_gene: TRBV12-3/TRBV12-4
j_gene: TRBJ2-5
abundance: NA
d_gene: TRBD2
CDR3aa: CASSLGLAVWGETQYF
CDR3nt: TGTGCCAGCAGTTTAGGGCTAGCGGTCTGGGGGGAGACACAGTACTTC

v_gene: TRBV11-2
j_gene: TRBJ2-1
abundance: few
d_gene: NA
CDR3aa: CASSETLAALYNKQFF
CDR3nt: TGTGCCAGCAGCGAGACACTAGCTGCACTGTACAATAAGCAATTCTTC

v_gene: TRBV6-6
j_gene: TRBJ2-1
abundance: NA
d_gene: NA
CDR3aa: CASSSQGQHSYNEHFF
CDR3nt: TGTGCCAGCAGCAGTCAGGGACAACACTCCTACAATGAGCATTTCTTC

v_gene: TRBV20-1
j_gene: TRBJ2-1
abundance: many
d_gene: NA
CDR3aa: CSAPTLKSNEQFF
CDR3nt: TGCAGTGCTCCGACTTTGAAATCCAATGAGCAGTTCTTC

v_gene: TRBV5-1
j_gene: TRBJ2-5
abundance: NA
d_gene: TRBD1
CDR3aa: CASSQDRAKETQYF
CDR3nt: TGCGCCAGCAGCCAGGACAGGGCCAAAGAGACCCAGTACTTC

v_gene: TRBV6-5
j_gene: TRBJ2-2
abundance: NA
d_gene: NA
CDR3aa: CASRLAPNIGELFF
CDR3nt: TGTGCCAGCAGACTAGCTCCGAACATCGGGGAACTGTTTTTT

v_gene: TRBV20-1
j_gene: TRBJ2-2
abundance: many
d_gene: NA
CDR3aa: CSAGKRLSGELFF
CDR3nt: TGCAGTGCTGGAAAAAGGTTGTCCGGGGAGCTGTTTTTT

v_gene: TRBV7-9
j_gene: TRBJ2-1
abundance: NA
d_gene: TRBD2
CDR3aa: CASSSRTSGRAFSLTLYNEHFF
CDR3nt: TGTGCCAGCAGCTCCCGGACTAGCGGGAGGGCGTTCTCACTTACACTCTACAATGAGCACTTCTTC

v_gene: TRBV11-2
j_gene: TRBJ2-3
abundance: NA
d_gene: NA
CDR3aa: CASSPERIDTNTQYF
CDR3nt: TGTGCCAGCAGCCCTGAGCGGATAGACACGAATACGCAGTATTTT

v_gene: TRBV4-1
j_gene: TRBJ2-1
abundance: NA
d_gene: NA
CDR3aa: CASRIGRGAYNEQFF
CDR3nt: TGCGCCAGCAGAATAGGGCGGGGAGCCTACAATGAGCAGTTTTTC

v_gene: TRBV11-2
j_gene: TRBJ1-2
abundance: NA
d_gene: NA
CDR3aa: CASSLASLYGGYTF
CDR3nt: TGTGCCAGCAGCTTAGCCTCCCTGTATGGCGGCTACACCTTC

v_gene: TRBV4-2
j_gene: TRBJ2-3
abundance: NA
d_gene: NA
CDR3aa: CATSQESEDTQYF
CDR3nt: TGTGCCACCAGCCAAGAGTCAGAAGATACGCAGTATTTT

v_gene: TRBV11-3
j_gene: TRBJ1-2
abundance: once
d_gene: NA
CDR3aa: CANSSSRVLLHGYTF
CDR3nt: TGTGCCAACAGCTCCAGCCGTGTCCTGCTACATGGCTACACCTTC

v_gene: TRBV6-2/TRBV6-3
j_gene: TRBJ2-7
abundance: NA
d_gene: NA
CDR3aa: CASGRTPSYEQHF
CDR3nt: TGTGCCAGCGGGAGGACCCCCTCCTATGAGCAGCACTTC

v_gene: TRBV12-5
j_gene: TRBJ2-5
abundance: NA
d_gene: NA
CDR3aa: CAGGLENVGMRETQYF
CDR3nt: TGTGCTGGTGGTTTGGAGAATGTGGGGATGCGAGAGACCCAATACTTC

v_gene: TRBV6-5
j_gene: TRBJ2-1
abundance: NA
d_gene: TRBD2
CDR3aa: CASSFSSHAGVYNEQFF
CDR3nt: TGTGCCAGCAGTTTCTCATCCCATGCGGGAGTCTACAATGAGCAGTTCTTC

v_gene: TRBV11-3
j_gene: TRBJ2-1
abundance: NA
d_gene: NA
CDR3aa: CASSLTPNEQFF
CDR3nt: TGTGCCAGCAGCTTAACCCCAAATGAGCAGTTCTTC

v_gene: TRBV29-1
j_gene: TRBJ2-7
abundance: NA
d_gene: TRBD2
CDR3aa: CSVETSGSYELYF
CDR3nt: TGCAGCGTCGAGACTAGCGGATCCTACGAGTTGTACTTC

v_gene: TRBV5-6
j_gene: TRBJ2-5
abundance: NA
d_gene: NA
CDR3aa: CARSLASGQETQCF
CDR3nt: TGTGCCAGGAGCTTGGCCTCGGGCCAAGAGACCCAGTGCTTC

v_gene: TRBV30
j_gene: TRBJ2-6
abundance: many
d_gene: NA
CDR3aa: CAWKTSSGANVLTF
CDR3nt: TGTGCCTGGAAGACGAGCTCTGGGGCCAACGTCCTGACTTTC

v_gene: TRBV20-1
j_gene: TRBJ1-4
abundance: NA
d_gene: NA
CDR3aa: CSARVFHPGKLFF
CDR3nt: TGCAGTGCTAGGGTTTTTCATCCGGGAAAACTGTTTTTT

v_gene: TRBV30
j_gene: TRBJ2-3
abundance: NA
d_gene: TRBD2
CDR3aa: CAWSTSGGDTDTQYF
CDR3nt: TGTGCCTGGAGTACTAGCGGCGGAGACACAGATACGCAGTATTTT

v_gene: TRBV6-1
j_gene: TRBJ2-3
abundance: NA
d_gene: NA
CDR3aa: CASSPTVTGTQYF
CDR3nt: TGTGCCAGCAGCCCCACTGTCACAGGTACGCAGTATTTT

v_gene: TRBV6-1
j_gene: TRBJ2-5
abundance: NA
d_gene: NA
CDR3aa: CPSSEALSVQETQYF
CDR3nt: TGTCCCAGCAGTGAAGCGCTCTCAGTACAAGAGACCCAGTACTTC

v_gene: TRBV6-6
j_gene: TRBJ2-1
abundance: NA
d_gene: NA
CDR3aa: CVTLALSYNEQFF
CDR3nt: TGTGTTACCCTAGCCCTCTCCTACAATGAGCAGTTCTTC

v_gene: TRBV6-5
j_gene: TRBJ1-1
abundance: NA
d_gene: TRBD1
CDR3aa: CASGNRGTEAFF
CDR3nt: TGTGCCAGCGGTAACAGGGGGACTGAAGCTTTCTTT

v_gene: TRBV5-1
j_gene: TRBJ2-3
abundance: many
d_gene: NA
CDR3aa: CASSLEGTDTQYF
CDR3nt: TGCGCCAGCAGCTTAGAGGGCACAGATACGCAGTATTTT

v_gene: TRBV5-4
j_gene: TRBJ2-7
abundance: NA
d_gene: TRBD2
CDR3aa: CTSSGASGGGSKQYF
CDR3nt: TGTACCAGCAGCGGGGCTAGCGGCGGAGGAAGCAAGCAGTACTTC

v_gene: TRBV29-1
j_gene: TRBJ2-5
abundance: NA
d_gene: NA
CDR3aa: CGVGGRGMETQYF
CDR3nt: TGCGGCGTTGGAGGCAGGGGCATGGAGACCCAGTACTTC

v_gene: TRBV5-4
j_gene: TRBJ2-1
abundance: NA
d_gene: TRBD2
CDR3aa: CASSPSGDEQFF
CDR3nt: TGTGCCAGCAGCCCGAGCGGGGATGAGCAGTTCTTC

v_gene: TRBV6-6
j_gene: TRBJ1-1
abundance: NA
d_gene: NA
CDR3aa: CASSYSPHLTDTEAFF
CDR3nt: TGTGCCAGCAGTTACTCCCCCCACCTAACAGACACTGAAGCTTTCTTT

v_gene: TRBV24-1
j_gene: TRBJ2-3
abundance: few
d_gene: NA
CDR3aa: CATGAGVPDTQYF
CDR3nt: TGTGCCACCGGAGCGGGCGTTCCAGATACGCAGTATTTT

v_gene: TRBV20-1
j_gene: TRBJ2-7
abundance: NA
d_gene: TRBD2
CDR3aa: CSTAPSGRAHEQYF
CDR3nt: TGCAGTACTGCCCCAAGCGGGAGGGCCCACGAGCAGTACTTC

v_gene: TRBV7-9
j_gene: TRBJ2-7
abundance: NA
d_gene: NA
CDR3aa: CASSLSSEYYVQYF
CDR3nt: TGTGCTAGCAGCTTATCTTCAGAGTACTACGTGCAGTACTTC

v_gene: TRBV11-2
j_gene: TRBJ1-1
abundance: once
d_gene: TRBD1
CDR3aa: CASSLDGQGWGAFF
CDR3nt: TGTGCCAGCAGCTTAGATGGACAGGGCTGGGGGGCTTTCTTT

v_gene: TRBV6-6
j_gene: TRBJ1-2
abundance: many
d_gene: NA
CDR3aa: CASTLDEVGVGYTF
CDR3nt: TGTGCCAGCACCTTAGATGAGGTGGGGGTTGGCTACACCTTC

v_gene: TRBV6-6
j_gene: TRBJ1-2
abundance: many
d_gene: NA
CDR3aa: CASRSEREHYGYTF
CDR3nt: TGTGCCAGCAGGTCTGAAAGGGAGCACTATGGCTACACCTTC

v_gene: TRBV29-1
j_gene: TRBJ2-5
abundance: NA
d_gene: TRBD2
CDR3aa: CSGERGGTQYF
CDR3nt: TGCAGCGGAGAGCGGGGGGGGACCCAGTACTTC

v_gene: TRBV4-1
j_gene: TRBJ2-5
abundance: NA
d_gene: NA
CDR3aa: CASSPGLGTGEIQYF
CDR3nt: TGCGCCAGCAGCCCGGGGCTGGGGACCGGAGAGATCCAGTACTTC

v_gene: TRBV10-3
j_gene: TRBJ2-5
abundance: NA
d_gene: NA
CDR3aa: CAIRPTGEGVTQYF
CDR3nt: TGTGCCATCAGACCGACAGGGGAGGGGGTGACCCAATACTTC

v_gene: TRBV12-3/TRBV12-4
j_gene: TRBJ2-3
abundance: many
d_gene: NA
CDR3aa: CASSLGRVSTDTQYF
CDR3nt: TGTGCCAGCAGTTTGGGGCGGGTTAGCACAGATACGCAGTATTTT

v_gene: TRBV11-2
j_gene: TRBJ2-1
abundance: NA
d_gene: NA
CDR3aa: CASRKTLAALYNEQFF
CDR3nt: TGTGCCAGTAGGAAGACACTAGCTGCACTATACAATGAGCAGTTCTTC

v_gene: TRBV4-2
j_gene: TRBJ2-3
abundance: NA
d_gene: NA
CDR3aa: CASSPLSRGTDTHYF
CDR3nt: TGTGCCAGCAGCCCCCTAAGCAGGGGTACAGATACACACTATTTT

v_gene: TRBV10-2
j_gene: TRBJ2-7
abundance: NA
d_gene: TRBD1
CDR3aa: CASSSDRGNEQYF
CDR3nt: TGCGCCAGCAGTTCGGACAGGGGCAACGAACAGTACTTC